These 32 T cell receptor beta chains originate from one sample sequenced in a study of cytomegalovirus exposure and HLA in healthy donors. PCR was performed using 60 Vbeta and 13 Jbeta primers. Here immunoSEQ multiplex PCR was the method, and the copy in TCRdb shows in-frame clones only, minus some. The data hold around 150,000 clones, with around 80% observed a single time. The source material was PBMCs. The receptors come from a man under 40 in good health and CMV-seronegative.

The gene calls are TRBV11-1 and TRBJ1-1, with D possibly being TRBD1 (5 bases). Germline values: CDR1 SGHAT, CDR2 FQDESV (reference sequence). This CDR3 is built from 14 residues. Between the trimmed V and J ends, which lost 5 bases and 1 base, there was a span of 11 bases. The CDR3 nucleotides read TGTGCCAGCAGCACGAGGACAAGGAACACTGAAGCTTTCTTT. This codes for CASSTRTRNTEAFF.

The V and J genes are TRBV28 and TRBJ1-1, with D uncertain. The CDR3 runs 13 residues. V lost 5 bases and J lost 4, with 11 bases in between. Germline CDR1 MDHEN, CDR2 SYDVKM. This chain's CDR3 is CASSVARSTEAFF. Here the CDR3 DNA reads TGTGCCAGCAGTGTAGCCCGAAGCACTGAAGCTTTCTTT. Drawing the rest from reference TRBV28 and TRBJ1-1, the complete variable domain is DVKVTQSSRYLVKRTGEKVFLECVQDMDHENMFWYRQDPGLGLRLIYFSYDVKMKEKGDIPEGYSVSREKKERFSLILESASTNQTSMYLCASSVARSTEAFFGQGTRLTVV.

The chain employs TRBV5-6 and TRBJ1-1; D is ambiguous. Trimming removed 1 base from V and 3 bases from J, with 10 bases in between. Germline V gene data show CDR1 as SGHDT and CDR2 as YYEEEE. There are 14 residues in the CDR3. CDR3 DNA: TGTGCCAGCAGCTTGACGGGGAGATACACTGAAGCTTTCTTT. The encoded protein is CASSLTGRYTEAFF.

The chain joins TRBV4-1 to TRBJ2-7, with D unclear. Trimming stripped 1 base from V and 3 bases from J, with 16 bases between. The CDR3 is made up of 16 amino acids. Germline V gene sequence: CDR1 MGHRA, CDR2 YSYEKL. CDR3 DNA: TGCGCCAGCAGCCAAGTGGCAGCGAGTTCATACTACGAGCAGTACTTC. This translates into CASSQVAASSYYEQYF.

The chain carries TRBV29-1 and TRBJ1-3; D remains unclear. V lost 3 bases and J 0 bases, leaving 3 bases between the germline ends. There are 12 residues in the CDR3. The V gene's germline CDR1 is SQVTM and CDR2 ANQGSEA. The DNA of the CDR3 is TGCAGCGTTGACAGCTCTGGAAACACCATATATTTT. This sequence encodes CSVDSSGNTIYF.

CDR3 in DNA: TGTGCCAGCAGATCTACAGGGGGCGACTCCTACGAGCAGTACTTC. Translation gives CASRSTGGDSYEQYF. This chain links TRBV7-2 with TRBJ2-7; 9 nucleotides align to TRBD1. V was pared by 6 bases and J by 0 bases, with 6 bases of the junction left unmatched. The CDR3 totals 15 residues. Germline V CDR1 and CDR2: SGHTA, FQGNSA.

V gene TRBV9 combines with J gene TRBJ1-3; TRBD1 is a possible D gene (5 bases). This CDR3 comprises 16 residues. Trimming left V 1 base short and J 0 bases short, with 11 bases between. CDR1 is SGDLS and CDR2 is YYNGEE in the germline V gene. CDR3 protein: CASSVSTGNSGNTIYF. CDR3 coding DNA: TGTGCCAGCAGCGTATCCACAGGTAACTCTGGAAACACCATATATTTT.

The CDR3 DNA follows: TGTGCCAGCAGCCAAGATTCCCTACAGGGGACCCTTTGCGAGCAGTACTTC. This translates into CASSQDSLQGTLCEQYF. V usage is TRBV14 and J usage is TRBJ2-7; TRBD1 matches at 7 bases. Looked up from germline, CDR1 is SGHDN and CDR2 is FVKESK. This CDR3 has 17 residues. The V and J ends lost 0 bases and 6 bases, in that order; junction bases with no gene match: 14.

The gene calls are TRBV19 and TRBJ2-4, with TRBD1 matching over 7 bases. The ends lost 1 base at V and 1 base at J; junction bases unmatched: 1. Per the germline V gene, CDR1 is LNHDA and CDR2 is SQIVND (reference sequence). CDR3 size: 15 residues. The CDR3 spells CASSIARGAKNIQYF. DNA of the CDR3: TGTGCCAGTAGTATAGCCAGGGGGGCCAAAAACATTCAGTACTTC.

This chain links TRBV7-2 with TRBJ2-5, with 10 bases identical to TRBD2. With 7 bases clipped from V and 5 bases from J, the junction kept 16 bases outside the gene matches. The CDR3 is 17 residues long. Germline V lookup: CDR1 SGHTA, CDR2 FQGNSA. Here the CDR3 DNA reads TGTGCCAGCACTCGGGGGAGGATAGCGGGGGGTGGTGAGACCCAGTACTTC. Translated, it gives CASTRGRIAGGGETQYF.

This rearrangement joins TRBV7-2 to TRBJ2-7, with 12 positions matching TRBD1. Germline CDR1 reads SGHTA; CDR2 reads FQGNSA. The CDR3 covers 13 residues. Germline trimming cut 6 bases from V and 7 bases from J; bases unmatched to any gene: 4. The CDR3 loop reads CASRRDRGREQYF. The CDR3 DNA follows: TGTGCCAGCAGGCGGGACAGGGGGCGAGAGCAGTACTTC.

The rearrangement joins TRBV11-2 to TRBJ2-1; 8 bases fit TRBD2. Germline lookup yields CDR1 SGHAT and CDR2 FQNNGV. The V gene end was trimmed by 5 bases and the J gene end by 9 bases; junction bases not matched to a gene: 12. This CDR3 has 15 amino acids. In DNA, the CDR3 is TGTGCCAGCAGCCTCCCGAGGGAGCGGGGGATTGAGCAGTTCTTC. Translation gives CASSLPRERGIEQFF.

This chain joins TRBV5-1 and TRBJ2-2, with D possibly matching TRBD2 (5 bases). From germline, CDR1 is SGHRS and CDR2 YFSETQ. The CDR3 has 14 residues. V was clipped by 0 bases and J by 5 bases, with 8 bases between them. The CDR3 loop is CASSLERPTGELFF. The CDR3 nucleotides read TGCGCCAGCAGCTTGGAGCGGCCGACCGGGGAGCTGTTTTTT.

Written as DNA, the CDR3 is TGTGCCAGTAGTATAAGCAGGGGGGAGACCCAGTACTTC. Its translation is CASSISRGETQYF. J is TRBJ2-5 and V is TRBV19; 7 nucleotides align to TRBD1. Germline V gene lookup returns CDR1 LNHDA and CDR2 SQIVND (reference sequence). This CDR3 has 13 amino acids. V lost 2 bases, J lost 5 bases, and 2 bases stayed unmatched.

J is TRBJ2-3 and V is TRBV5-1; 8 bases agree with TRBD2. The CDR3 is made up of 15 amino acids. CDR1 is SGHRS and CDR2 is YFSETQ in the germline V gene. Trimming cost V 4 bases and J 1 base; bases outside gene matches: 5. CDR3 protein: CASSLWRGGTDTQYF. For the CDR3, the DNA is TGCGCCAGCAGCCTATGGCGGGGGGGCACAGATACGCAGTATTTT.

This chain uses TRBV29-1 with TRBJ2-3; 7 bases fit TRBD2. This CDR3 has 13 amino acids. J was trimmed by 3 bases and V by 4 bases; bases with no gene match: 4. CDR1 and CDR2 (germline): SQVTM, ANQGSEA. CDR3 protein: CSVVGGETDTQYF. The CDR3 DNA follows: TGCAGCGTTGTGGGGGGGGAGACAGATACGCAGTATTTT.

Points on this clone: Sequence at one end of the junction differs from germline and may be a read error. The genes are TRBV7-9 and TRBJ2-7; a weak D match, TRBD2 (7 bases). This CDR3 comprises 15 residues. CDR1 and CDR2 (germline): SEHNR, FQNEAQ (reference sequence). CDR3 sequence reads: CSSVGGGGTSYEQYF. The CDR3 DNA reads TGTTCCAGCGTGGGAGGGGGGGGGACCTCCTACGAGCAGTACTTC.

In its sample, this clone was seen once. The chain is built from TRBV30 and TRBJ1-1; D possibly corresponds to TRBD1 (6 bases). The CDR3 totals 15 residues. Between the trimmed V and J ends, which lost 0 bases and 4 bases, there was a span of 15 bases. Germline assignment: CDR1 GTSNPN and CDR2 SVGIG (reference sequence). The CDR3 coding sequence is TGTGCCTGGAGTGTACAGGGCAGCTTGGGCACTGAAGCTTTCTTT. It encodes CAWSVQGSLGTEAFF.

The rearrangement links TRBV7-2 to TRBJ1-1; no clear D. V shed 5 bases and J shed 5 bases, with 18 bases lying between them. CDR3 length equals 15 residues. The germline gives CDR1 SGHTA, CDR2 FQGNSA. The CDR3 loop reads CASSAPPPTNTEAFF. Here the CDR3 DNA reads TGTGCCAGCAGCGCCCCCCCGCCCACAAATACTGAAGCTTTCTTT.

The V and J genes are TRBV9 and TRBJ2-7, with D tentatively TRBD2 (6 bases). This CDR3 comprises 14 residues. Germline assignment: CDR1 SGDLS and CDR2 YYNGEE. V was clipped by 0 bases and J by 5 bases, with 12 bases between them. The CDR3 DNA reads as TGTGCCAGCAGCGTAGGGCGGGGATTCGACGAGCAGTACTTC. It specifies CASSVGRGFDEQYF.

The chain employs TRBV4-1 and TRBJ2-3; D perhaps matches TRBD2 (6 bases). This CDR3 is 17 amino acids long. Trimming left V 0 bases short and J 4 bases short, with 17 bases between. From germline, CDR1 is MGHRA and CDR2 YSYEKL. The CDR3 sequence is CASSQDLGLWEADTQYF. The DNA of the CDR3 is TGCGCCAGCAGCCAAGATCTGGGGCTCTGGGAGGCAGATACGCAGTATTTT.

The CDR3 is CASSPQGHSGYTF. In nucleotides, the CDR3 is TGTGCCAGCTCACCACAGGGGCATAGTGGCTACACCTTC. This rearrangement joins TRBV18 to TRBJ1-2; perhaps TRBD1 as D (5 bases). Per germline, CDR1 KGHSH and CDR2 LQKENI. The CDR3 has 13 amino acids. V lost 1 base, J lost 7 bases, and 10 bases lay in between.

CDR3 in amino acids: CAWSGRGSQPQHF. The CDR3 DNA reads TGTGCCTGGAGTGGAAGGGGAAGTCAGCCCCAGCATTTT. The chain carries TRBV30 and TRBJ1-5, with D tentatively TRBD1 (5 bases). This CDR3 comprises 13 residues. Trimming stripped 1 base from V and 6 bases from J, with 10 bases between. Germline V gives CDR1 GTSNPN, CDR2 SVGIG (reference sequence).

This rearrangement joins TRBV7-9 to TRBJ2-3; 9 bases are a match to TRBD1. Germline-derived CDR1 and CDR2 are SEHNR and FQNEAQ (reference sequence). With 5 bases clipped from V and 5 bases from J, the junction kept 5 bases outside the gene matches. This CDR3 is 14 amino acids long. DNA of the CDR3: TGTGCCAGCAGCGAGGGACAGGGAGGAGATACGCAGTATTTT. Residues: CASSEGQGGDTQYF.

This clone was seen once. This chain joins TRBV19 and TRBJ1-2; 8 bases are shared with TRBD1. V gave up 4 bases and J gave up 4 bases; unmatched junction bases: 2. Germline V gene sequence: CDR1 LNHDA, CDR2 SQIVND (reference sequence). This CDR3 spans 13 amino acids. The CDR3 loop is CASSKTGVYGYTF. CDR3 sequence (DNA): TGTGCCAGTAGTAAGACAGGGGTCTATGGCTACACCTTC.

The V gene is TRBV18, the J gene TRBJ1-1; tentative D call: TRBD1 (6 bases). CDR3 length equals 16 residues. Trimming stripped 2 bases from V and 0 bases from J, with 13 bases between. Germline V lookup: CDR1 KGHSH, CDR2 LQKENI. CDR3 DNA sequence: TGTGCCAGCTCACCAGCACGGACAGCCATGAACACTGAAGCTTTCTTT. Protein sequence: CASSPARTAMNTEAFF.

V usage is TRBV6-5 and J usage is TRBJ2-2; unclear D gene. Germline assignment: CDR1 MNHEY and CDR2 SVGAGI. Trimming stripped 6 bases from V and 5 bases from J, with 7 bases between. This CDR3 region has 12 residues. CDR3 nucleotides: TGTGCCAGCAGCACAAGAACCGGGGAGCTGTTTTTT. It yields the protein CASSTRTGELFF.

The CDR3 protein is CASSLDLRTGELFF. The CDR3 DNA sequence: TGTGCCAGCAGCTTAGATTTACGGACCGGGGAGCTGTTTTTT. The chain recombines TRBV11-2 with TRBJ2-2; D is undetermined. The CDR3 consists of 14 residues. CDR1 is SGHAT, CDR2 FQNNGV, per germline. Deletions cut 0 bases from V and 5 bases from J, with 7 bases between.

Note on this clone: An end of the junction differs from the germline gene, which may be a read error. V usage is TRBV7-9 and J usage is TRBJ2-5; TRBD1 agrees at 8 bases. CDR3 length: 15 amino acids. CDR1 and CDR2 from the germline V gene are SEHNR and FQNEAQ (reference sequence). The CDR3 reads CSSSPPRTGRETQYF. The CDR3 DNA reads as TGTTCCAGCAGCCCACCCCGGACAGGGAGAGAGACCCAGTACTTC.

The rearrangement links TRBV28 to TRBJ1-5; D not resolved. Germline V gene data show CDR1 as MDHEN and CDR2 as SYDVKM. Trimming cost V 2 bases and J 0 bases, with 17 bases left between them. This CDR3 comprises 18 residues. The CDR3 DNA follows: TGTGCCAGCAGTTTAAGTCCCGGACTGGGAGATAGCAATCAGCCCCAGCATTTT. Its translation is CASSLSPGLGDSNQPQHF. The full variable domain, its missing parts supplied by reference TRBV28 and TRBJ1-5, is DVKVTQSSRYLVKRTGEKVFLECVQDMDHENMFWYRQDPGLGLRLIYFSYDVKMKEKGDIPEGYSVSREKKERFSLILESASTNQTSMYLCASSLSPGLGDSNQPQHFGDGTRLSIL.

The J gene is TRBJ2-5, the V gene TRBV6-5, with TRBD2 matching over 8 bases. V shed 5 bases and J 6 bases; nucleotides not matched to a gene: 8. This CDR3 has 14 amino acids. Per germline, CDR1 MNHEY and CDR2 SVGAGI. DNA for the CDR3: TGTGCCAGCAGTCGCGGGGGGCCTGTCAAGACCCAGTACTTC. Protein: CASSRGGPVKTQYF.

The sample holds a few counts of this clone. This chain uses TRBV30 with TRBJ2-7; TRBD1 matches at 9 bases. There are 12 residues in the CDR3. The J segment lost 6 bases and the V segment lost 2 bases, leaving 2 bases of the junction unmatched. From germline, CDR1 is GTSNPN and CDR2 SVGIG (reference sequence). The CDR3 reads CAWSYRGLEQYF. The CDR3 DNA reads as TGTGCCTGGAGTTACAGGGGGCTCGAGCAGTACTTC.